A selection of T cell receptor beta chains follows, all from one sample in a study of human T cells and chemical hapten exposure. TCRdb re-called the RACE reads with MiXCR, one entry per CDR3 protein. In the table there are under 300,000 distinct CDR3 sequences, about 8.1% of which are singletons. The sample here was whole blood, taken in connection with sensitization to the hapten diphenylcyclopropenone (DPC). These receptors all come from a woman in her thirties or forties with alopecia areata. Some clones in this sample may be carry-over from other donors' samples. Both conserved end residues are part of each CDR3. The D gene is left open where the match is weak. Clone size, where shown, is once, few, many, or a class for clones that have expanded.

V	J	D	size	DNA	CDR3
TRBV6-5	TRBJ1-5	NA	many	TGTGCCAGCAGTTACGGGAGCAATCAGCCCCAGCATTTT	CASSYGSNQPQHF
TRBV9	TRBJ2-7	TRBD2	few	TGTGCCAGCAGCCCCCTTGCGGGAGGGCCATTCGAGCAGTACTTC	CASSPLAGGPFEQYF
TRBV3-1	TRBJ2-7	NA	NA	TGTGCCAGCAGTTACAGGGATGAGCAGTACTTC	CASSYRDEQYF
TRBV7-9	TRBJ2-2	TRBD2	few	TGTGCCAGCAGTCCGACTAGCGGGAGGGACACCGGGGAGCTGTTTTTT	CASSPTSGRDTGELFF
TRBV18	TRBJ1-1	TRBD1	NA	TGTGCCAGCTCACTAGAACAGGGGCTCTCAACTGAAGCTTTCTTT	CASSLEQGLSTEAFF
TRBV30	TRBJ2-1	NA	few	TGTGCCTTGTCAGGGATAAACGGCTACAATGAGCAGTTCTTC	CALSGINGYNEQFF
TRBV7-2	TRBJ1-4	NA	few	TGTGCCAGCAGCTGGCTGGGGGGTTCTGGTGAAAAACTGTTTTTT	CASSWLGGSGEKLFF
TRBV6-5	TRBJ2-3	TRBD2	NA	TGTGCCAGCAGAAGGACTAGATCAGATACGCAGTATTTT	CASRRTRSDTQYF
TRBV2	TRBJ2-1	NA	NA	TGTGCCAGCAACGATTGGGAGTCCTACTATGAGCAGTTCTTC	CASNDWESYYEQFF
TRBV28	TRBJ2-7	NA	few	TGTGCCAGCAGTTTCGGAGCCTACGAGCAGTACTTC	CASSFGAYEQYF
TRBV4-1	TRBJ2-1	NA	NA	TGCGCCAGCAGCCAAGATGGACAGTACAATGAGCAGTTCTTC	CASSQDGQYNEQFF
TRBV28	TRBJ1-5	TRBD1	few	TGTGCCAGCAGTTGGACAGGGGACCAGCCCCAGCATTTT	CASSWTGDQPQHF
TRBV27	TRBJ2-7	TRBD2	NA	TGTGCCAGCAGTGCTCTAAGCGGGAGCTCCTACGAGCAGTACTTC	CASSALSGSSYEQYF
TRBV7-9	TRBJ2-3	NA	NA	TGTGCCAGCAGCGCACGGACCAGCACAGATACGCAGTATTTT	CASSARTSTDTQYF
TRBV25-1	TRBJ1-5	NA	NA	TGTGCCAGCAGGGAGACCGGGATTAATCAGCCCCAGCATTTT	CASRETGINQPQHF
TRBV6-2/TRBV6-3	TRBJ2-4	NA	few	TGTGCCAGCAGTTACTCGATGAGCGGGGCCAAAAACATTCAGTACTTC	CASSYSMSGAKNIQYF
TRBV15	TRBJ2-1	TRBD1	NA	TGTGCCACCAGCGGGAACAGGGGAGCCTACAATGAGCAGTTCTTC	CATSGNRGAYNEQFF
TRBV2	TRBJ2-5	NA	NA	TGTGCCAGCAGTGAAGTCACGAGAGAAGAGACCCAGTACTTC	CASSEVTREETQYF
TRBV28	TRBJ1-2	NA	many	TGTGCCAGCACCCCCAGATTCTCTGGCTACACCTTC	CASTPRFSGYTF
TRBV2	TRBJ2-7	NA	many	TGTGCCAGCACCGGGTTCTCCTACGAGCAGTACTTC	CASTGFSYEQYF
TRBV2	TRBJ2-1	NA	NA	TGTACCAGCAAGGAGAGCCTGTACAATGAGCAGTTCTTC	CTSKESLYNEQFF
TRBV5-1	TRBJ2-5	TRBD2	many	TGCGCCAGCAGCGGGGGGGGACTACCTCAAGAGACCCAGTACTTC	CASSGGGLPQETQYF
TRBV28	TRBJ2-4	TRBD2	NA	TGTGCCAGCAAAGGCGGGAGGGACATTCAGTACTTC	CASKGGRDIQYF
TRBV27	TRBJ1-5	NA	many	TGTGCCAGCAGTTTACTCCCCGACGGTGGTAATCAGCCCCAGCATTTT	CASSLLPDGGNQPQHF
TRBV28	TRBJ1-5	NA	many	TGTGCCAGCAACCCGGGTCTACTTTATAATCAGCCCCAGCATTTT	CASNPGLLYNQPQHF